This T cell receptor beta chain was captured in a study of cytomegalovirus exposure and HLA in healthy donors. Study findings and constraints: When analyzed later, the rates of TCR association showed variation by HLA locus, with DRB1 the most and HLA-C the fewest. The sole available immune exposure information was CMV serostatus. Later analysis identified some 16,000 TCR beta sequences associated with HLA alleles, using a false discovery rate threshold of 0.05.

Germline V gives CDR1 SGHAT, CDR2 FQNNGV. The CDR3 contains 16 residues. Germline trimming cut 4 bases from V and 5 bases from J; bases unmatched to any gene: 14. The PCR contained 60 Vbeta and 13 Jbeta primers. Some clones are missing from TCRdb's copy, which holds only in-frame ones; the method was immunoSEQ multiplex PCR. The sample shows roughly 160,000 clones, 75% to 90% of them seen only once. As concerns this clone: The target antigen is unknown.

The chain couples TRBV11-2 to TRBJ2-7, with 7 bases that match TRBD2. The sample consisted of PBMCs. This clonotype was sampled from a boy between 2 and 10 years old in good health and CMV-seronegative. DNA for the CDR3: TGTGCCAGCAGCTCCCCGACTAGCTCTGGGGTCAACGAGCAGTACTTC. Translated, it gives CASSSPTSSGVNEQYF.